This is a list of T cell receptor beta chains from one sample in a study of blood T cell repertoires in COVID-19. Sequencing used immunoSEQ multiplex PCR; TCRdb keeps in-frame clones, though not all of them. The table shows about 370,000 clones, with about nine tenths occurring only once. The sample comprised PBMCs or T cells enriched from blood (not recorded which). The source of these receptors is a woman aged 40 to 50 who had been exposed to COVID-19. Each CDR3 is given with its conserved first and last residue. A D gene is named only where the DNA matches it firmly. A row's size may be missing; if present it is once, few, many or a size class.

D gene,J gene,V gene,clone size,CDR3 protein,CDR3 DNA
.,TRBJ1-6,TRBV7-9,.,CASKLDSYNSPLHF,TGTGCCAGCAAACTAGACTCCTATAATTCACCCCTCCACTTT
TRBD2,TRBJ2-7,TRBV19,.,CASSISSGDSYEQYF,TGTGCCAGTAGTATCTCTAGCGGGGATTCCTACGAGCAGTACTTC
TRBD1,TRBJ1-5,TRBV19,.,CASSNPQGNQPQHF,TGTGCCAGTAGTAACCCACAGGGGAATCAGCCCCAGCATTTT
.,TRBJ1-5,TRBV10-3,.,CAISESQGANSQPQHF,TGTGCCATCAGTGAGTCTCAAGGTGCGAACAGTCAGCCCCAGCATTTT
TRBD1,TRBJ1-1,TRBV6-5,.,CASSYGDRGAEAFF,TGTGCCAGCAGTTACGGAGACAGGGGCGCTGAAGCTTTCTTT
TRBD1,TRBJ1-4,TRBV7-9,.,CASSSQQGYFLFF,TGTGCCAGCAGCTCCCAACAGGGGTACTTTCTGTTTTTT
TRBD1,TRBJ2-1,TRBV7-3,.,CASSLLPGGSYNEQFF,TGTGCCAGCAGCCTGTTACCAGGGGGCTCCTACAATGAGCAGTTCTTC
TRBD1,TRBJ2-7,TRBV4-3,.,CARAGTGERNEQYF,TGCGCCAGGGCCGGGACAGGCGAGCGGAACGAGCAGTACTTC
TRBD2,TRBJ2-7,TRBV14,.,CASSPVSGNSYEQYF,TGTGCCAGCAGCCCCGTAAGCGGGAACTCCTACGAGCAGTACTTC
TRBD1,TRBJ2-7,TRBV7-9,.,CASTDRVSEQYF,TGTGCCAGCACCGACAGGGTTAGCGAGCAGTACTTC
.,TRBJ2-3,TRBV5-1,.,CASRYPGDTQYF,TGCGCCAGCAGATACCCCGGAGATACGCAGTATTTT
TRBD2,TRBJ2-7,TRBV27,.,CASSLRFRGSGLGGEQYF,TGTGCCAGCAGTTTACGATTCCGGGGGTCGGGACTAGGGGGCGAGCAGTACTTC
.,TRBJ2-1,TRBV5-1,.,CASSLSGTNNEQFF,TGCGCCAGCAGCTTGTCGGGGACAAACAATGAGCAGTTCTTC
.,TRBJ1-2,TRBV19,.,CASKNDQGNYGYTF,TGTGCCAGCAAGAATGATCAGGGGAACTATGGCTACACCTTC
TRBD1,TRBJ1-6,TRBV27,.,CASSSKQGRSSYNSPLHF,TGTGCCAGCAGTTCCAAACAGGGGAGAAGCTCCTATAATTCACCCCTCCACTTT
TRBD1,TRBJ1-4,TRBV6-5,.,CASSSGTGYEKLFF,TGTGCCAGCAGTTCGGGGACAGGTTACGAAAAACTGTTTTTT
TRBD1,TRBJ1-5,TRBV2,few,CASRGGQGSYQPQHF,TGTGCCAGCAGGGGAGGACAGGGGTCCTATCAGCCCCAGCATTTT
.,TRBJ1-4,TRBV7-2,.,CASTPTTGLNEKLFF,TGTGCCAGCACTCCTACTACAGGGCTGAATGAAAAACTGTTTTTT
.,TRBJ1-2,TRBV6-5,.,CASSSGNNYGYTF,TGTGCCAGCAGTTCGGGTAATAACTATGGCTACACCTTC
TRBD1,TRBJ2-2,TRBV5-1,.,CASSLGSGGTTGELFF,TGCGCCAGCAGCTTGGGTTCAGGGGGCACCACCGGGGAGCTGTTTTTT
TRBD1,TRBJ1-5,TRBV2,once,CASSEWTGGNNQPQHF,TGTGCCAGCAGTGAATGGACAGGGGGTAACAATCAGCCCCAGCATTTT
TRBD1,TRBJ2-3,TRBV24-1,.,CATSSTGYRADTQYF,TGTGCCACCAGCTCGACAGGGTATAGGGCAGATACGCAGTATTTT
.,TRBJ1-5,TRBV19,.,CASIPNGAGVQPQHF,TGTGCCAGTATCCCAAATGGGGCAGGGGTTCAGCCCCAGCATTTT
TRBD1,TRBJ1-2,TRBV27,.,CASSLGRGTGVSRPYGYTF,TGTGCCAGCAGTTTGGGGCGGGGGACAGGGGTCTCCCGGCCCTATGGCTACACCTTC
.,TRBJ1-2,TRBV6-5,once,CASSQTGESGYTF,TGTGCCAGCAGTCAGACAGGTGAAAGTGGCTACACCTTC
TRBD1,TRBJ1-4,TRBV14,.,CASSHLPRGRMANEKLFF,TGTGCCAGCAGCCACTTACCCAGGGGGCGGATGGCTAATGAAAAACTGTTTTTT
.,TRBJ1-6,TRBV6-5,.,CASSYSGSSYNSPLHF,TGTGCCAGCAGTTACTCGGGGAGCTCCTATAATTCACCCCTCCACTTT
.,TRBJ2-1,TRBV29-1,once,CSVVLRHHNEQFF,TGCAGCGTTGTCCTGAGACACCACAATGAGCAGTTCTTC
.,TRBJ1-6,TRBV5-4,few,CASSLLVGTAYNSPLHF,TGTGCCAGCAGCTTGCTTGTCGGAACAGCCTATAATTCACCCCTCCACTTT
TRBD2,TRBJ2-1,TRBV5-1,.,CASSPSGTSGYNEQFF,TGCGCCAGCAGCCCCTCCGGGACTAGCGGCTACAATGAGCAGTTCTTC
TRBD1,TRBJ2-3,TRBV24-1,.,CATSDPGDSISTDTQYF,TGTGCCACCAGTGATCCCGGGGACAGTATTAGCACAGATACGCAGTATTTT
TRBD1,TRBJ1-1,TRBV30,.,CAWRGTGLMNTEAFF,TGTGCCTGGAGGGGGACAGGACTTATGAACACTGAAGCTTTCTTT
TRBD2,TRBJ2-2,TRBV19,.,CASSIVGLAGGPNTGELFF,TGTGCCAGTAGTATTGTCGGACTAGCGGGGGGCCCGAACACCGGGGAGCTGTTTTTT
TRBD2,TRBJ2-7,TRBV10-1,few,CASSDYSGRERDEQYF,TGCGCCAGCAGTGATTATAGCGGGAGAGAGAGGGACGAGCAGTACTTC
.,TRBJ2-1,TRBV2,.,CASRSQVYRDEQFF,TGTGCCAGCAGGTCTCAGGTTTATAGAGATGAGCAGTTCTTC
TRBD2,TRBJ2-3,TRBV15,.,CATSRGGRASDTQYF,TGTGCCACCAGCAGAGGCGGGAGGGCCTCAGATACGCAGTATTTT
.,TRBJ1-2,TRBV21-1,.,CASSKGSVNYGYTF,TGTGCCAGCAGCAAAGGTTCCGTTAACTATGGCTACACCTTC
TRBD1,TRBJ1-6,TRBV9,few,CASTKGAGTSPLHF,TGTGCCAGCACAAAGGGGGCAGGGACATCACCCCTCCACTTT
.,TRBJ1-5,TRBV7-8,.,CASSHRVVYQPQHF,TGTGCCAGCAGTCACAGGGTAGTCTATCAGCCCCAGCATTTT
.,TRBJ1-3,TRBV5-6,once,CASSSGQPGNTIYF,TGTGCCAGCAGCTCCGGACAGCCTGGAAACACCATATATTTT
TRBD2,TRBJ2-1,TRBV18,.,CASSPRSGSVNNEQFF,TGTGCCAGCTCACCACGTAGCGGGAGCGTCAACAATGAGCAGTTCTTC
.,TRBJ1-1,TRBV5-1,.,CASSENTNTEAFF,TGCGCCAGCAGCGAGAATACGAACACTGAAGCTTTCTTT
.,TRBJ2-5,TRBV5-1,.,CASSPQEETQYF,TGCGCCAGCAGCCCCCAGGAAGAGACCCAGTACTTC
.,TRBJ1-1,TRBV11-3,.,CAPTQAEAFF,TGTGCCCCAACCCAGGCTGAAGCTTTCTTT
.,TRBJ1-2,TRBV4-3,.,CASSQLPQGGYTF,TGCGCCAGCAGCCAACTCCCTCAGGGTGGCTACACCTTC
TRBD1,TRBJ1-1,TRBV7-6,.,CASSLVSRDRAPEAFF,TGTGCCAGCAGCTTAGTCAGTAGAGACAGGGCTCCTGAAGCTTTCTTT
.,TRBJ1-5,TRBV3-1/TRBV3-2,.,CASSQSNQPQHF,TGTGCCAGCAGTCAGTCAAATCAGCCCCAGCATTTT
.,TRBJ1-4,TRBV5-6,.,CASSLVSVNEKLFF,TGTGCCAGCAGCTTGGTCTCAGTAAATGAAAAACTGTTTTTT
.,TRBJ2-7,TRBV7-9,.,CASSPQVHYEQYF,TGTGCCAGCAGCCCTCAAGTACACTACGAGCAGTACTTC